One and the same sample provided the 14 T cell receptor beta chains below, sequenced in a study of pediatric ulcerative colitis. Clones were sequenced by immunoSEQ multiplex PCR, and TCRdb holds only the in-frame ones, with some missing. The sample holds 60,000 to 75,000 clones, around 80% seen once. The sample taken for sequencing was blood. Source of these receptors: a boy between 10 and 17 years old with moderate ulcerative colitis.

V usage is TRBV2 and J usage is TRBJ1-4, with TRBD1 identical over 7 bases. CDR3 length: 15 amino acids. Germline V gene sequence: CDR1 SNHLY, CDR2 FYNNEI. With 8 bases clipped from V and 0 bases from J, the junction kept 6 bases outside the gene matches. The CDR3 spells CASFTGASTNEKLFF. The CDR3 DNA reads TGTGCCAGCTTTACAGGGGCCTCAACTAATGAAAAACTGTTTTTT.

In its sample, this clone was seen once. This chain links TRBV4-1 with TRBJ2-2; 11 bases line up with TRBD2. The germline V gene encodes CDR1 MGHRA and CDR2 YSYEKL. The junction had 5 bases not matched to a gene; V was cut back by 0 bases and J by 5 bases. The CDR3 runs 17 residues. CDR3 region: CASSQDIAGGLTGELFF. In DNA form, the CDR3 reads TGCGCCAGCAGCCAAGACATAGCGGGGGGGCTAACCGGGGAGCTGTTTTTT.

In DNA form, the CDR3 reads TGCGCCAGCAGCCAAGTGACAGGGCCCCAAGAGACCCAGTACTTC. Its protein product is CASSQVTGPQETQYF. This rearrangement joins TRBV4-1 to TRBJ2-5, with 7 bases fitting TRBD1. Germline V gene sequence: CDR1 MGHRA, CDR2 YSYEKL. Trimming at V came to 1 base and at J to 1 base, leaving 3 bases not matched to a gene. There are 15 residues in the CDR3.

The gene calls are TRBV19 and TRBJ2-3; 7 positions match TRBD2. V shed 6 bases, J shed 6 bases, and the junction held 9 bases outside the gene matches. Germline loops: CDR1 LNHDA, CDR2 SQIVND (reference sequence). The CDR3 has 14 amino acids. The DNA of the CDR3 is TGTGCCAGTAGCCCATCGGGGAGGGCGGATACGCAGTATTTT. Its protein product is CASSPSGRADTQYF.

The genes are TRBV5-1 and TRBJ2-1, with D tentatively TRBD2 (5 bases). Germline V gene lookup returns CDR1 SGHRS and CDR2 YFSETQ. The CDR3 length is 12 residues. Trimming pared 1 base from V and 7 bases from J, leaving 6 bases between. The CDR3: CASSLRENEQFF. The CDR3 DNA sequence: TGCGCCAGCAGCTTGAGGGAGAATGAGCAGTTCTTC.

The chain recombines TRBV11-1 with TRBJ2-1; maybe TRBD1 (5 bases). The ends were cut back, 5 bases at V and 3 bases at J, with 17 bases in the middle. The CDR3 spans 16 residues. Germline CDR1 SGHAT, CDR2 FQDESV (reference sequence). The chain's CDR3 is CASSALIGEGYNEQFF. CDR3 in DNA: TGTGCCAGCAGCGCACTAATAGGGGAAGGCTACAATGAGCAGTTCTTC.

The chain carries TRBV18 and TRBJ1-2; TRBD1 matches 9 bases. V trimming: 3 bases; J trimming: 6 bases; junction bases outside the gene matches: 5. Per the germline V gene, CDR1 is KGHSH and CDR2 is LQKENI. This CDR3 comprises 14 residues. The CDR3 region is CASSPSGQGNGYTF. DNA of the CDR3: TGTGCCAGCTCACCTTCGGGACAGGGAAATGGCTACACCTTC.

The chain joins TRBV7-3 to TRBJ2-1; D may be TRBD2 (6 bases). Trimming took off 3 bases at V and 0 bases at J, with 21 bases between the two ends. The CDR3 covers 19 residues. Germline V CDR1 and CDR2: SGHTA, FQGTGA. The CDR3 bases are TGTGCCAGCAGCTTTCCGCGGGACGGACGTAGCAGCTCCTACAATGAGCAGTTCTTC. It is translated as CASSFPRDGRSSSYNEQFF.

V gene TRBV7-3 combines with J gene TRBJ2-5, with D unresolved. CDR1 is SGHTA, CDR2 FQGTGA, per germline. Trimming took 2 bases from V and 0 from J, leaving 1 base between them. The CDR3 covers 12 residues. The CDR3 protein is CASSLDQETQYF. The CDR3 region has the DNA TGTGCCAGCAGCTTAGACCAAGAGACCCAGTACTTC.

This clone is a singleton in its sample. The chain carries TRBV30 and TRBJ2-5; D is unclear. The CDR3 is made up of 12 amino acids. The germline V gene encodes CDR1 GTSNPN and CDR2 SVGIG (reference sequence). Trimming took 3 bases from V and 0 from J, leaving 5 bases between them. CDR3 sequence reads: CAWSLYQETQYF. CDR3 coding DNA: TGTGCCTGGAGCCTGTACCAAGAGACCCAGTACTTC.

The chain couples TRBV7-3 to TRBJ1-1; weak D call: TRBD1 (5 bases). In germline, CDR1 is SGHTA, CDR2 FQGTGA. Trimming took off 0 bases at V and 7 bases at J, with 15 bases between the two ends. The CDR3 has 15 amino acids. The CDR3 here is CASSLTGTGGIEAFF. In nucleotides, the CDR3 is TGTGCCAGCAGCTTAACTGGAACGGGGGGGATTGAAGCTTTCTTT.

The rearrangement joins TRBV25-1 to TRBJ2-7; TRBD1 matches at 9 bases. The CDR3 sequence is 15 residues long. With V trimmed by 9 bases and J by 3 bases, 12 bases remained unmatched. Germline V gene sequence: CDR1 MGHDK, CDR2 SYGVNS. For the CDR3, the DNA is TGTGCCAGTACCAAGGCCCGGGGACAGGGCTACGAGCAGTACTTC. Translation: CASTKARGQGYEQYF.

J is TRBJ2-5 and V is TRBV5-1, with 9 positions matching TRBD2. The CDR3 is 14 residues long. V lost 4 bases and J lost 5; bases outside the gene matches: 6. Germline V CDR1 and CDR2: SGHRS, YFSETQ. CDR3 DNA: TGCGCCAGCAGCGGCGGGGGGGCGGTGGAGACCCAGTACTTC. Protein product: CASSGGGAVETQYF. The complete variable domain, with remaining parts taken from reference TRBV5-1 and TRBJ2-5, reads KAGVTQTPRYLIKTRGQQVTLSCSPISGHRSVSWYQQTPGQGLQFLFEYFSETQRNKGNFPGRFSGRQFSNSRSEMNVSTLELGDSALYLCASSGGGAVETQYFGPGTRLLVL.

The rearrangement links TRBV14 to TRBJ2-7, with D unresolved. Germline assignment: CDR1 SGHDN and CDR2 FVKESK. CDR3 length: 13 amino acids. V was clipped by 1 base and J by 3 bases, with 7 bases between them. This CDR3 reads CASSQVKGYEQYF. The CDR3 coding sequence is TGTGCCAGCAGCCAAGTCAAGGGCTACGAGCAGTACTTC.